Below are 3 T cell receptor beta chains sequenced from a single sample in a study of blood T cell repertoires in COVID-19 (dated by TCRdb to 2020 to 2021). Receptors were amplified or captured by the immunoSEQ multiplex PCR assay. This is the immuneACCESS table as TCRdb keeps it, with only in-frame sequences that have V and J called. A part of the clones is gone; compared with another copy, unresolved V genes explain less than half, and the rest is unexplained. Counted in this sample were approximately 76,000 clones; over 75% of them appeared once. Approximately 45% of the sample is taken by the ten largest. The sequenced material came from peripheral blood. The receptors come from a human donor in a cohort sampled during active COVID-19.

This chain's CDR3 is CASSSPLTGTGTYNEQFF. The CDR3 region has the DNA TGTGCCAGCAGCTCCCCTCTTACCGGGACAGGAACCTACAATGAGCAGTTCTTC. The V call is TRBV7-2, the J call TRBJ2-1; TRBD1 matches 8 bases. The length of the CDR3 is 18 residues. Germline V CDR1 and CDR2: SGHTA, FQGNSA. V was clipped by 4 bases and J by 2 bases; unmatched bases: 13.

This chain connects TRBV6-5 to TRBJ2-1, with 13 bases that match TRBD2. The trim removed 6 bases at V and 6 bases at J, leaving 5 bases unmatched. The CDR3 length is 15 residues. Germline assignment: CDR1 MNHEY and CDR2 SVGAGI. The CDR3, as DNA: TGTGCCAGCAGACTTACTAGCGGGAGGGCCAATGAGCAGTTCTTC. Protein sequence: CASRLTSGRANEQFF.

In its sample, this clone was seen once. The chain uses TRBV5-4 and TRBJ2-5, with a possible D match to TRBD2 (5 bases). CDR1 and CDR2 from the germline V gene are SGHNT and YYREEE (reference sequence). There are 16 residues in the CDR3. V was trimmed by 5 bases and J by 4 bases, leaving 21 bases between them. Here the CDR3 reads CASRPSWASAGETQYF. CDR3 in DNA: TGTGCCAGCAGACCTAGCTGGGCCTCAGCAGGAGAGACCCAGTACTTC.